The 13 T cell receptor beta chains in this list originate from one sample, sequenced in a study of breast tumors, draining lymph nodes, adjacent tissues. The lymph nodes were axillary draining lymph nodes from breast cancer patients. Each CDR3 protein gets one entry after TCRdb re-called the multiplex PCR reads with MiXCR. Among around 170,000 distinct CDR3 sequences listed, roughly 30% were seen once. The specimen sequenced was axillary lymph node tissue. The receptor set was obtained from a female donor with breast cancer. Some clones in this sample may be carry-over from other donors' samples.

This clonotype was counted ten times or more. The chain couples TRBV7-6 to TRBJ2-2; D might be TRBD2 (5 bases). Germline-derived CDR1 and CDR2 are SGHVS and FNYEAQ. The V end was cut by 0 bases, the J end by 5 bases, with 7 bases between. The CDR3 is made up of 14 amino acids. CDR3 amino acids: CASSLAGGTGELFF. CDR3 coding DNA: TGTGCCAGCAGCTTAGCCGGCGGGACCGGGGAGCTGTTTTTT.

A word on this clonotype: Since a much larger clone is just one base distant, this may be a read error. This sequence joins TRBV18 and TRBJ2-7; 8 nucleotides agree with TRBD1. The CDR3 sequence is 14 residues long. From germline, CDR1 is KGHSH and CDR2 LQKENI. The DNA of the CDR3 is TGTGCCAGCTCACCAGGGACAGGTCAATCCGAGCAGTGCTTC. Protein product: CASSPGTGQSEQCF.

As concerns this clonotype: It may be a read error: a sequence one base away is much more abundant. The V call is TRBV19, the J call TRBJ2-1; D is tentatively TRBD1 or TRBD2 (6 bases each). Germline loops: CDR1 LNHDA, CDR2 SQIVND (reference sequence). The CDR3 runs to 14 residues. The ends were cut back, 6 bases at V and 7 bases at J, with 16 bases in the middle. This CDR3 is CASSLEGVSNEQFF. The CDR3 region has the DNA TGTGCCAGTAGCTTGGAGGGGGTATCAAATGAGCAGTTCTTC. Using reference TRBV19 and TRBJ2-1 for the parts outside the CDR3, the full variable domain is DGGITQSPKYLFRKEGQNVTLSCEQNLNHDAMYWYRQDPGQGLRLIYYSQIVNDFQKGDIAEGYSVSREKKESFPLTVTSAQKNPTAFYLCASSLEGVSNEQFFGPGTRLTVL.

Worth noting for this clonotype: A much more abundant neighbour one base away suggests this may be a read error. The CDR3 DNA reads TGTGCCAGTACTAGGGACAGAGAGAACTATGGCTACACCTTC. Amino acids: CASTRDRENYGYTF. This chain uses TRBV19 with TRBJ1-2, with 7 bases identical to TRBD1. There are 14 residues in the CDR3. From germline, CDR1 is LNHDA and CDR2 SQIVND (reference sequence). Trimming at V came to 7 bases and at J to 2 bases, leaving 7 bases not matched to a gene. Full variable domain (outside the CDR3, taken from reference TRBV19 and TRBJ1-2): DGGITQSPKYLFRKEGQNVTLSCEQNLNHDAMYWYRQDPGQGLRLIYYSQIVNDFQKGDIAEGYSVSREKKESFPLTVTSAQKNPTAFYLCASTRDRENYGYTFGSGTRLTVV.

Concerning this clonotype: Because it lacks the conserved phenylalanine or tryptophan at the end, this CDR3 is likely a read error. The rearrangement joins TRBV6-6 to TRBJ2-1, with 10 positions matching TRBD1. The CDR3 runs 14 residues. In germline, CDR1 is MNHNY, CDR2 SVGAGI (reference sequence). The CDR3: CASRQGQGVNEQFL. The CDR3 DNA reads TGTGCTAGCAGGCAAGGACAGGGGGTCAATGAGCAGTTCCTC.

The chain recombines TRBV5-6 with TRBJ1-5; D gene ambiguous. Germline V gives CDR1 SGHDT, CDR2 YYEEEE. Trimming left V 0 bases short and J 4 bases short, with 8 bases between. The CDR3 is 14 residues long. The CDR3 DNA reads TGTGCCAGCAGCTTGGGAGACCGAAATCAGCCCCAGCATTTT. Translated: CASSLGDRNQPQHF. Based on the CDR3 plus reference TRBV5-6 and TRBJ1-5, the full variable domain is DAGVTQSPTHLIKTRGQQVTLRCSPKSGHDTVSWYQQALGQGPQFIFQYYEEEERQRGNFPDRFSGHQFPNYSSELNVNALLLGDSALYLCASSLGDRNQPQHFGDGTRLSIL.

There are many counts of this clonotype. V usage is TRBV12-3 or TRBV12-4 and J usage is TRBJ1-6; no definite D call. The CDR3 length is 13 residues. V lost 7 bases to trimming and J lost 3 bases, with 7 bases between them. CDR3 region: CASTVFYNSPLHF. The DNA of the CDR3 is TGTGCCAGCACTGTCTTCTATAATTCACCCCTCCACTTT.

The table lists this clonotype with many counts. The chain has TRBV5-5 and TRBJ2-6; 7 positions agree with TRBD1. The CDR3 has 19 residues. CDR1 and CDR2 (germline): SGHKS, YYEKEE (reference sequence). V dropped 4 bases and J dropped 1; count of bases not matched to a gene: 14. CDR3 DNA: TGTGCCAGCAGCCCTCATGGGGGCAACAGGGGATCTGGGGCCAACGTCCTGACTTTC. Translated, it gives CASSPHGGNRGSGANVLTF.

The chain links TRBV29-1 to TRBJ1-1, with TRBD1 matching 8 bases. The CDR3 is 14 residues long. V shed 5 bases, J shed 4 bases, and the junction held 9 bases outside the gene matches. Looked up from germline, CDR1 is SQVTM and CDR2 is ANQGSEA. CDR3 DNA sequence: TGCAGCGTTTTGGCAGGGGGCCAGGGCACTGAAGCTTTCTTT. Its translation: CSVLAGGQGTEAFF.

This rearrangement joins TRBV27 to TRBJ2-5, with 9 bases lining up with TRBD2. The CDR3 is 16 amino acids. CDR1 and CDR2 from the germline V gene are MNHEY and SMNVEV (reference sequence). V trimming: 1 base; J trimming: 5 bases; junction bases outside the gene matches: 8. The CDR3 nucleotides are TGTGCCAGCAGTTTATGGGGCGGGGGGGCGTGGGAGACCCAGTACTTC. Translated: CASSLWGGGAWETQYF.

The genes are TRBV12-5 and TRBJ1-2; unclear D gene. The V end was cut by 0 bases, the J end by 4 bases, with 6 bases between. Germline V gene data show CDR1 as LGHNT and CDR2 as FRNRAP. This CDR3 region has 13 residues. CDR3 in DNA: TGTGCTAGTGGTTTGGTACCCCCCTATGGCTACACCTTC. This sequence encodes CASGLVPPYGYTF.

This chain joins TRBV27 and TRBJ1-2; D ambiguous. Germline CDR1 MNHEY, CDR2 SMNVEV (reference sequence). V lost 0 bases to trimming and J lost 3 bases, with 14 bases between them. This CDR3 comprises 16 residues. DNA of the CDR3: TGTGCCAGCAGTTTATCTTGGGTCACCCGGGACTATGGCTACACCTTC. The encoded protein is CASSLSWVTRDYGYTF.

About this clonotype: A read error may account for a junction end that differs from germline. V usage is TRBV29-1 and J usage is TRBJ2-3, with D possibly matching TRBD2 (6 bases). The CDR3 totals 11 residues. Looked up from germline, CDR1 is SQVTM and CDR2 is ANQGSEA. CDR3 region: CGVGLANTQYF. Here the CDR3 DNA reads TGCGGCGTGGGACTCGCCAATACGCAGTATTTT.